This T cell receptor beta chain derives from a study of T cell repertoires in ileal Crohn's disease. Around 0.45 micrograms of biopsy DNA per sample underwent TCRB immunosequencing. The data were produced by immunoSEQ multiplex PCR, yet TCRdb's version contains in-frame clones alone and is incomplete. Of approximately 27,000 clones listed, 81% are singletons. This clone appeared a few times. This CDR3 has 18 amino acids. The V gene's germline CDR1 is SGHKS and CDR2 YYEKEE (reference sequence). Trimming stripped 0 bases from V and 2 bases from J, with 15 bases between. Adults with ileal or ileocolonic Crohn's disease and an indication for resection were eligible.

Sequencing was carried out using ileal tissue. V is TRBV5-5 and J is TRBJ1-6; D gene ambiguous. The origin of this receptor is an adult with Crohn's disease. The DNA for the CDR3 is TGTGCCAGCAGCTTGGCCCCAGGTGAAGTCGCCTATAATTCACCCCTCCACTTT. This translates into CASSLAPGEVAYNSPLHF. The whole variable domain, remainder taken from reference TRBV5-5 and TRBJ1-6, is DAGVTQSPTHLIKTRGQQVTLRCSPISGHKSVSWYQQVLGQGPQFIFQYYEKEERGRGNFPDRFSARQFPNYSSELNVNALLLGDSALYLCASSLAPGEVAYNSPLHFGNGTRLTVT.